These T cell receptor beta chains were read from a single sample in a study of blood T cells in healthy people across ages. From the 5' RACE reads, TCRdb called clonotypes with MiXCR, one entry per CDR3 protein. The data hold about 1.8 million distinct CDR3 sequences, with around half observed a single time. Material for sequencing was blood. These TCRs come from a woman aged 40 to 50 in good health. CDR3s include the opening cysteine and the closing phenylalanine or tryptophan. D genes are given only for firm matches. Not every row has a clone size; where given, it reads once, few, many or a size class.

TGTGCCAGCAGTTCGAAAGGGAGCTCCTACAATGAGCAGTTCTTC CASSSKGSSYNEQFF TRBV6-5 NA TRBJ2-1 NA
TGTGCCAGCAGTTTGGACAGGGGGCCGGCAGATACGCAGTATTTT CASSLDRGPADTQYF TRBV27 TRBD1 TRBJ2-3 NA
TGTGCCAGCAGCAAAGGAGTCCTCTCGAATGAGCAGTTCTTC CASSKGVLSNEQFF TRBV21-1 NA TRBJ2-1 NA
TGTGCCAGCAGCATCGGGACAGGGACCTACAATGAGCAGTACTTC CASSIGTGTYNEQYF TRBV7-2 TRBD1 TRBJ2-7 few
TGTGCCAGCTTAGGCGGGACAGGGTACTACAATGAGCAGTACTTC CASLGGTGYYNEQYF TRBV2 TRBD1 TRBJ2-7 NA
TGTGCCAGCAGCTTCCGACGAGGGAGGTCTAGCACAGATACGCAGTATTTT CASSFRRGRSSTDTQYF TRBV13 NA TRBJ2-3 NA
TGCAGTGCAACGACAGTAGATACGCAGTATTTT CSATTVDTQYF TRBV20-1 NA TRBJ2-3 NA
TGTGCCAGCAGCTCTTGGACAGGGGGCGACACAGAGACGCAGTATTTT CASSSWTGGDTETQYF TRBV7-8 TRBD1 TRBJ2-3 NA
TGTGCCAGCAGTTCGGAGGTTGGGGTCCCTAATGAAAAACTGTTTTTT CASSSEVGVPNEKLFF TRBV28 NA TRBJ1-4 NA
TGCAGCGTCTCCGTCCTGCAAGAGACCCAGTACTTC CSVSVLQETQYF TRBV29-1 NA TRBJ2-5 NA
TGTGCCAGCAGTACAACCGGGACAATCTACGAGCAGTACTTC CASSTTGTIYEQYF TRBV6-5 NA TRBJ2-7 NA
TGTGCCAGCAGTTCGGGCAGGGGCCCTTCAATATCCTACAATGAGCAGTTCTTC CASSSGRGPSISYNEQFF TRBV12-3/TRBV12-4 NA TRBJ2-1 NA
TGTGCCAGCTCACCCGAAACAGGGTCGCGGCGCGAGCAGTACTTC CASSPETGSRREQYF TRBV18 NA TRBJ2-7 NA
TGTGCCAGCAGCTCCGGGGGGACAGGGTGGGTTGAGCAGTTCTTC CASSSGGTGWVEQFF TRBV7-2 TRBD1 TRBJ2-1 NA
TGTGCCAGCAGTTACTCTCGAGGGTTAGGCGGCGAGCAGTACTTC CASSYSRGLGGEQYF TRBV6-5 NA TRBJ2-7 few
TGCGCCAGCAGCCAAGATTGGCGGGCATCCTACGAGCAGTACTTC CASSQDWRASYEQYF TRBV4-3 NA TRBJ2-7 NA
TGTGCCAGCAGCGAAGGACTAGCGGGGGACGAGCAGTACTTC CASSEGLAGDEQYF TRBV7-2 TRBD2 TRBJ2-7 NA
TGCAGTGCTAGACCCGGCCGTAAGTTAGGGGGCCACGAGCAGTACTTC CSARPGRKLGGHEQYF TRBV20-1 TRBD1 TRBJ2-7 few
TGTGCCAGCAGTTTTGCCGCGGGGGCTTCGGAGACCCAGTACTTC CASSFAAGASETQYF TRBV12-3/TRBV12-4 NA TRBJ2-5 NA
TGCGCCAGCAGCCCGACTAGCGGGGGGGCAGATACGCAGTATTTT CASSPTSGGADTQYF TRBV4-3 TRBD2 TRBJ2-3 many
TGTGCCAGCAGGTCAGACAGATCTGGGGCCAACGTCCTGACTTTC CASRSDRSGANVLTF TRBV6-5 NA TRBJ2-6 few
TGTGCCAGCAGCTTAGGGGGCTCGGGGACCCAGTACTTC CASSLGGSGTQYF TRBV7-2 NA TRBJ2-5 few
TGTGCCACTACGAATTTTGGACTAGTCCTGGGCAATGAGCAGTTCTTC CATTNFGLVLGNEQFF TRBV6-6 TRBD2 TRBJ2-1 few
TGCGCCAGCAGCAAGATGAGCTCCTATAATTCACCCCTCCACTTT CASSKMSSYNSPLHF TRBV5-1 NA TRBJ1-6 NA
TGTGCCAGCAGGCGGGGGGAATCACCCCTCCACTTT CASRRGESPLHF TRBV6-6 NA TRBJ1-6 NA
TGTGCCAGCAGTCCGATCACAGGGATCGGCACAGATACGCAGTATTTT CASSPITGIGTDTQYF TRBV28 NA TRBJ2-3 once
TGTGCCATCAGTGAGCTGGGACAGGGGAAGGCCTACGAGCAGTACTTC CAISELGQGKAYEQYF TRBV10-3 TRBD1 TRBJ2-7 few
TGCGCCAGCCGACAATACAGGGATTCTGGTGGCTACACCTTC CASRQYRDSGGYTF TRBV5-1 NA TRBJ1-2 few
TGTGCCACCAGTGATTTGGCCGGGGGGAGAGAGACCCAGTTCTTC CATSDLAGGRETQFF TRBV24-1 TRBD2 TRBJ2-1 NA
TGTGCCAGCAGCTTAGATCGGTTCACTGGCTACACCTTC CASSLDRFTGYTF TRBV7-2 NA TRBJ1-2 few
TGTGCCAGCAGCCCGGACAGGAATAGCAATCAGCCCCAGCATTTT CASSPDRNSNQPQHF TRBV3-1 TRBD1 TRBJ1-5 many